This T cell receptor (beta chain) was recorded in a study of memory CD4+ T cells and cytomegalovirus serostatus. TCRdb keeps only in-frame clones here, not all; method: immunoSEQ multiplex PCR. Among just over 45,000 clones listed, over 75% were seen once. Trimming stripped 3 bases from V and 4 bases from J, with 9 bases between. Per germline, CDR1 KGHSH and CDR2 LQKENI. The length of the CDR3 is 14 residues. Single viable CD3+CD4+CD8-CD45RO+ cells were sorted as the memory CD4+ T cells. This sequence joins TRBV18 and TRBJ1-4; maybe TRBD1 (5 bases). Material for sequencing was memory CD4+ T cells from blood. This TCR came from an adult in good health and CMV-seronegative. CDR3 nucleotide sequence: TGTGCCAGCTCACCGGACATCGTTAATGAAAAACTGTTTTTT. It encodes CASSPDIVNEKLFF.